These 9 T cell receptor beta chains originate from one sample sequenced in a study of response to subunit inactivated influenza vaccine. TCRdb analysed the RT-PCR reads with MiXCR anew, one entry per CDR3 protein. The sample has 650,000 to 800,000 distinct CDR3 sequences, approximately 15% seen once. Sequenced material: PBMCs from blood, taken 14 to 15 days before vaccination. All receptors come from a man over 45 who received an inactivated influenza vaccine.

This clonotype has more than one count but fewer than ten. The rearrangement links TRBV6-2 or TRBV6-3 to TRBJ1-1; D is unclear. The V gene lost 1 base and the J gene lost 4 bases, with 4 bases spanning the gap. The CDR3 is 12 residues long. Looked up from germline, CDR1 is MNHEY and CDR2 is SVGEGT. Here the CDR3 DNA reads TGTGCCAGCAGTTACTGGGGCACTGAAGCTTTCTTT. Translation gives CASSYWGTEAFF.

The V gene is TRBV2, the J gene TRBJ2-3; D is ambiguous. Looked up from germline, CDR1 is SNHLY and CDR2 is FYNNEI. This CDR3 contains 16 residues. V was cut by 2 bases and J by 4 bases, with 16 bases left in between. The DNA of the CDR3 is TGTGCCAGCAGTGAAAGGCCCCGAGCGAGCGCAGATACGCAGTATTTT. The encoded protein is CASSERPRASADTQYF.

This clonotype was seen ten or more times. The chain joins TRBV12-3 or TRBV12-4 to TRBJ1-5, with 7 bases fitting TRBD1. This CDR3 has 15 amino acids. Trimming cost V 6 bases and J 4 bases; bases outside gene matches: 9. The CDR3 loop is CASRPTGQWNQPQHF. The CDR3 bases are TGTGCCAGCAGGCCGACAGGGCAATGGAATCAGCCCCAGCATTTT.

CDR3 nucleotides: TGTGCCATCAGGCGTTTTGATGGGCCTGGCGGGGAGCTGTTTTTT. Its protein is CAIRRFDGPGGELFF. The V and J genes are TRBV10-3 and TRBJ2-2; D not certain. Between the trimmed V and J ends, which lost 6 bases and 7 bases, there was a span of 18 bases. CDR3 length: 15 amino acids. Per germline, CDR1 ENHRY and CDR2 SYGVKD.

This chain links TRBV12-3 or TRBV12-4 with TRBJ1-3; D is possibly TRBD1 (6 bases). The ends were cut back, 7 bases at V and 2 bases at J, with 9 bases in the middle. This CDR3 comprises 13 residues. The CDR3 spells CASIQGPGNTIYF. CDR3 DNA: TGTGCCAGCATCCAGGGGCCTGGAAACACCATATATTTT.

The CDR3: CAISEVRGNQPQHF. In DNA, the CDR3 is TGTGCCATCAGTGAGGTTCGGGGGAATCAGCCCCAGCATTTT. This chain connects TRBV10-3 to TRBJ1-5, with a tentative D call TRBD1 (5 bases). The CDR3 spans 14 residues. V lost 2 bases to trimming and J lost 4 bases, with 9 bases between them. The germline V gene has CDR1 ENHRY and CDR2 SYGVKD.

The V and J genes are TRBV5-6 and TRBJ2-5; TRBD1 or TRBD2 may be the D gene (6 bases each). The V gene lost 5 bases and the J gene lost 4 bases, with 15 bases spanning the gap. The CDR3 runs 14 residues. Germline-derived CDR1 and CDR2 are SGHDT and YYEEEE. DNA of the CDR3: TGTGCCAGCAGTTCGGGAGCACAGGGAGAGACCCAGTACTTC. It yields the protein CASSSGAQGETQYF.

This clonotype showed up many times. The chain employs TRBV20-1 and TRBJ2-5, with D perhaps matching TRBD2 (6 bases). The CDR3 has 11 residues. The V end was cut by 5 bases, the J end by 5 bases, with 9 bases between. Looked up from germline, CDR1 is DFQATT and CDR2 is SNEGSKA (reference sequence). The CDR3: CSAPREETQYF. For the CDR3, the DNA is TGCAGTGCTCCCCGGGAGGAGACCCAGTACTTC.

This clonotype was detected many times. The V and J genes are TRBV12-3 or TRBV12-4 and TRBJ1-2; 8 nucleotides line up with TRBD1. V dropped 6 bases and J dropped 4; count of bases not matched to a gene: 7. This CDR3 region has 14 residues. Here the CDR3 reads CASSLTGAIYGYTF. CDR3 nucleotide sequence: TGTGCCAGCAGCCTGACAGGGGCTATCTATGGCTACACCTTC.